This T cell receptor (beta chain) was identified in a study of blood T cell repertoires in COVID-19. TCRdb's copy holds only in-frame clones and misses some; the assay was immunoSEQ multiplex PCR. Among 140,000 to 150,000 clones, 85% were seen once, and the ten largest hold about 3.1%. Germline V CDR1 and CDR2: MDHEN, SYDVKM. The CDR3 length is 16 residues. The J segment lost 0 bases and the V segment lost 3 bases, leaving 7 bases of the junction unmatched. The source is a woman aged 40 to 50 with active or convalescent COVID-19. The rearrangement joins TRBV28 to TRBJ1-1; the match to TRBD1 covers 7 bases. Sequenced sample: peripheral blood. The CDR3 sequence is CASSFPGQTLNTEAFF. CDR3 sequence (DNA): TGTGCCAGCAGTTTCCCGGGACAGACCTTGAACACTGAAGCTTTCTTT.